These T cell receptor beta chains were read from a single sample in a study of blood T cell repertoires in COVID-19. Assay used: immunoSEQ multiplex PCR; TCRdb lists only in-frame clones, some missing. The data show some 38,000 clones, around 83% seen once. The sample comprised peripheral blood. These TCRs come from a man in his sixties with active or convalescent COVID-19. CDR3s include the opening cysteine and the closing phenylalanine or tryptophan. Each record gives: D gene, V gene, clone size, J gene, CDR3 protein, CDR3 DNA. D genes are given only for firm matches. Some rows mark clone size as missing; the rest say once, few, many or name a class of expanded clone.

>.|TRBV5-6|.|TRBJ1-5
CASSLGPTGQPQHF
TGTGCCAGCAGCTTAGGACCAACGGGGCAGCCCCAGCATTTT
>TRBD1|TRBV24-1|.|TRBJ1-1
CATSATGLATEAFF
TGTGCCACCAGCGCGACAGGGCTGGCCACTGAAGCTTTCTTT
>.|TRBV6-5|.|TRBJ2-2
CASKTGSTGELFF
TGTGCCAGCAAAACGGGGTCGACCGGGGAGCTGTTTTTT
>.|TRBV5-1|.|TRBJ1-1
CASSNYPEETEAFF
TGCGCCAGCAGTAACTACCCGGAGGAGACTGAAGCTTTCTTT
>.|TRBV5-4|.|TRBJ1-6
CASSLFQGSRSPLHF
TGTGCCAGCAGCTTGTTCCAGGGTTCTAGATCACCCCTCCACTTT
>TRBD2|TRBV4-3|.|TRBJ2-1
CASSQGTSGSYNEQFF
TGCGCCAGCAGCCAAGGGACTAGCGGCTCCTACAATGAGCAGTTCTTC
>TRBD1|TRBV6-6|.|TRBJ1-4
CASTRTGVLTTNEKLFF
TGTGCCAGCACTCGGACAGGGGTTCTGACAACTAATGAAAAACTGTTTTTT
>TRBD1|TRBV27|.|TRBJ1-4
CASRSQGVSNEKLFF
TGTGCCAGCAGATCACAGGGGGTCTCTAATGAAAAACTGTTTTTT
>.|TRBV5-5|.|TRBJ2-3
CACGRYGTDTQYF
TGTGCCTGTGGTCGGTACGGCACAGATACGCAGTATTTT
>.|TRBV13|.|TRBJ2-3
CASSSRSDTQYF
TGTGCCAGCAGCTCGAGGTCAGATACGCAGTATTTT
>TRBD2|TRBV27|.|TRBJ2-5
CASSGLAEETQYF
TGTGCCAGCAGCGGACTAGCGGAAGAGACCCAGTACTTC
>.|TRBV2|.|TRBJ1-5
CASSGGRVGQPQHF
TGTGCCAGCAGTGGGGGCAGGGTAGGCCAGCCCCAGCATTTT
>TRBD1|TRBV5-1|.|TRBJ1-6
CASGQGVGSPLHF
TGCGCCAGTGGACAGGGTGTTGGATCACCCCTCCACTTT
>.|TRBV27|.|TRBJ2-2
CASSRTSNTGELFF
TGTGCCAGCTCTAGGACATCGAACACCGGGGAGCTGTTTTTT
>.|TRBV6-1|.|TRBJ1-6
CASSEPAGLGEPLHF
TGTGCCAGCAGTGAACCAGCAGGCCTCGGGGAGCCCCTCCACTTT
>TRBD2|TRBV11-2|.|TRBJ2-5
CASSLSLAGGYQETQYF
TGTGCCAGCAGCTTATCTCTTGCGGGGGGATACCAAGAGACCCAGTACTTC
>.|TRBV6-5|.|TRBJ1-1
CASTMRQVNTEAFF
TGTGCCAGCACCATGCGACAAGTGAACACTGAAGCTTTCTTT
>TRBD1|TRBV4-3|few|TRBJ2-3
CASSQDLTGGDTQYF
TGCGCCAGCAGCCAAGACCTCACAGGGGGAGATACGCAGTATTTT
>.|TRBV7-2|.|TRBJ1-2
CASSLDTTTIYGYTF
TGTGCCAGCAGCTTAGACACAACTACAATATATGGCTACACCTTC
>TRBD2|TRBV29-1|.|TRBJ2-3
CSALTTSGSTDTQYF
TGCAGCGCCCTGACGACTAGCGGTAGCACAGATACGCAGTATTTT
>.|TRBV29-1|.|TRBJ2-3
CSAIGGGAQSPAQYF
TGCAGCGCCATAGGAGGGGGGGCCCAATCCCCTGCGCAGTATTTT
>.|TRBV15|few|TRBJ1-5
CATSEAPRRNQPQHF
TGTGCCACCAGCGAGGCCCCTCGGCGTAATCAGCCCCAGCATTTT
>.|TRBV5-6|.|TRBJ1-3
CASSFKQVGNTIYF
TGTGCCAGCAGCTTTAAACAGGTTGGAAACACCATATATTTT
>.|TRBV6-6|.|TRBJ1-4
CASSYRSLEKLFF
TGTGCCAGCAGTTACCGTAGCCTTGAAAAACTGTTTTTT
>TRBD1|TRBV6-2/TRBV6-3|.|TRBJ2-5
CASSYSGQGNQETQYF
TGTGCCAGCAGTTACTCCGGACAGGGGAACCAAGAGACCCAGTACTTC
>.|TRBV6-6|.|TRBJ1-1
CASSFGLLEAFF
TGTGCCAGCAGTTTCGGACTCCTCGAAGCTTTCTTT
>.|TRBV28|.|TRBJ1-1
CATKRPEGTEAFF
TGTGCCACCAAGAGACCGGAGGGGACTGAAGCTTTCTTT
>TRBD1|TRBV19|.|TRBJ1-4
CASAREGAFLGDEKLFF
TGTGCCAGTGCCCGAGAGGGGGCATTCTTGGGGGATGAAAAACTGTTTTTT
>TRBD2|TRBV6-5|.|TRBJ2-2
CASSPGTSGTGELFF
TGTGCCAGCAGTCCCGGGACTAGTGGTACCGGGGAGCTGTTTTTT
>.|TRBV7-8|.|TRBJ2-2
CASSFGKGYTGELFF
TGTGCCAGCAGCTTTGGGAAGGGGTACACCGGGGAGCTGTTTTTT
>.|TRBV6-5|once|TRBJ2-2
CASSYFSTGELFF
TGTGCCAGCAGTTACTTTTCTACCGGGGAGCTGTTTTTT